These 23 T cell receptor beta chains share one sample of origin, sequenced in a study of radiation and T cells in renal cell carcinoma. Time point specified: baseline pretreatment blood. Treatment in this sample: 15 Gy SBRT to primary tumor, nephrectomy 4 weeks later. Data came from immunoSEQ multiplex PCR; TCRdb stores just in-frame clones and leaves some out. The sample gives 150,000 or so clones, 83% of which show up once; around 25% is in the top ten. The sequences come from blood, collected from a patient whose treatment included radiotherapy and nephrectomy. The source is a woman aged 50 to 60 with renal cell carcinoma.

The rearrangement joins TRBV5-6 to TRBJ2-5; D unclear. The CDR3 has 13 residues. Germline V gene lookup returns CDR1 SGHDT and CDR2 YYEEEE. V was clipped by 6 bases and J by 2 bases, with 11 bases between them. CDR3 bases: TGTGCCAGCACCCGAGAGGTTCAAGAGACCCAGTACTTC. Protein product: CASTREVQETQYF.

This chain links TRBV7-9 with TRBJ2-7, with 10 bases aligning to TRBD1. CDR1 is SEHNR, CDR2 FQNEAQ, per germline (reference sequence). Trimming removed 5 bases from V and 5 bases from J; junction bases left unmatched: 6. The CDR3 totals 14 residues. CDR3 in DNA: TGTGCCAGCAGCCGAGACAGGGGGCTCGACGAGCAGTACTTC. Translating gives CASSRDRGLDEQYF.

The chain combines TRBV7-2 with TRBJ2-7; D could derive from TRBD1 or TRBD2 (5 bases each). Between the trimmed V and J ends, which lost 4 bases and 4 bases, there was a span of 14 bases. The CDR3 extends over 14 amino acids. Germline loops: CDR1 SGHTA, CDR2 FQGNSA. For the CDR3, the DNA is TGTGCCAGCAGCTACGGGGCAGGGTCGTACGAGCAGTACTTC. This gives the protein CASSYGAGSYEQYF. The variable domain in full, completed from reference TRBV7-2 and TRBJ2-7, reads GAGVSQSPSNKVTEKGKDVELRCDPISGHTALYWYRQSLGQGLEFLIYFQGNSAPDKSGLPSDRFSAERTGGSVSTLTIQRTQQEDSAVYLCASSYGAGSYEQYFGPGTRLTVT.

This clone was seen more than once but under ten times. V is TRBV30 and J is TRBJ1-2; no reliable D call. V lost 2 bases to trimming and J lost 4 bases, with 14 bases between them. This CDR3 contains 14 residues. Germline V gene sequence: CDR1 GTSNPN, CDR2 SVGIG (reference sequence). CDR3 sequence (DNA): TGTGCCTGGAGTTCTGAGCTCGACATCTATGGCTACACCTTC. Translating it yields CAWSSELDIYGYTF.

This clone was detected only a few times. CDR3 residues: CASSHITSAKNIQYF. CDR3 sequence (DNA): TGTGCCAGTAGTCATATTACTAGTGCCAAAAACATTCAGTACTTC. The chain combines TRBV19 with TRBJ2-4; possibly TRBD2 for D (5 bases). The V gene's germline CDR1 is LNHDA and CDR2 SQIVND (reference sequence). The ends were cut back, 5 bases at V and 1 base at J, with 12 bases in the middle. The CDR3 runs 15 residues.

The rearrangement uses TRBV19 and TRBJ1-5, with TRBD1 as a possible D gene (5 bases). Germline CDR1 and CDR2: LNHDA and SQIVND (reference sequence). The length of the CDR3 is 16 residues. Trimming removed 1 base from V and 0 bases from J, with 10 bases in between. The CDR3 DNA reads TGTGCCAGTAGTATAGTTCCAGGGAGTAGCAATCAGCCCCAGCATTTT. Translated: CASSIVPGSSNQPQHF. The full variable domain, rest sourced from reference TRBV19 and TRBJ1-5, is DGGITQSPKYLFRKEGQNVTLSCEQNLNHDAMYWYRQDPGQGLRLIYYSQIVNDFQKGDIAEGYSVSREKKESFPLTVTSAQKNPTAFYLCASSIVPGSSNQPQHFGDGTRLSIL.

In this sample, this clone turned up once. The chain is built from TRBV11-2 and TRBJ2-5; D is undetermined. Germline CDR1 reads SGHAT; CDR2 reads FQNNGV. This CDR3 has 13 amino acids. With 1 base removed from V and 9 bases from J, the gap between germline ends came to 12 bases. This CDR3 reads CASSLVAGEAQYF. The DNA for the CDR3 is TGTGCCAGCAGCTTAGTTGCCGGCGAGGCCCAGTACTTC.

This chain's CDR3 is CASSQDGRANQPQHF. For the CDR3, the DNA is TGTGCCAGCAGCCAAGATGGCAGGGCGAATCAGCCCCAGCATTTT. The gene calls are TRBV4-2 and TRBJ1-5; D might be TRBD1 (5 bases). V lost 0 bases and J 4 bases, leaving 10 bases between the germline ends. CDR3 size: 15 residues. Germline V gives CDR1 LGHNA, CDR2 YNFKEQ.

This clone turned up a few times. Germline and junction disagree at one end, which may indicate a read error. The rearrangement joins TRBV7-8 to TRBJ1-5, with 7 bases identical to TRBD1. The germline gives CDR1 SGHVS, CDR2 FQNEAQ. The CDR3 covers 13 residues. The CDR3 is CASSLARGQPQHF. In nucleotides, the CDR3 is TGTGCCAGCAGCTTAGCCCGGGGACAGCCTCAGCATTTT.

The V gene is TRBV21-1, the J gene TRBJ1-2. TRBV21-1 is marked as a pseudogene. The CDR3 extends over 14 amino acids. The DNA of the CDR3 is TGTGCCAGCAGCAACAACGGCAGCAACTATGGCTACACCTTC. This translates into CASSNNGSNYGYTF.

The chain carries TRBV7-2 and TRBJ1-2; 8 bases map to TRBD1. V lost 1 base, J lost 7 bases, and 5 bases stayed unmatched. The CDR3 loop spans 14 amino acids. CDR1 SGHTA and CDR2 FQGNSA come from the germline V gene. The CDR3 here is CASSLDQGAGGYTF. The CDR3 DNA reads as TGTGCCAGCAGCTTAGATCAGGGGGCGGGTGGCTACACCTTC. Variable domain in full (rest from reference TRBV7-2 and TRBJ1-2): GAGVSQSPSNKVTEKGKDVELRCDPISGHTALYWYRQSLGQGLEFLIYFQGNSAPDKSGLPSDRFSAERTGGSVSTLTIQRTQQEDSAVYLCASSLDQGAGGYTFGSGTRLTVV.

The CDR3 DNA follows: TGTGCCAGCAGCGCCGGGACAGCCTCCTACGAGCAGTACTTC. Its protein is CASSAGTASYEQYF. The V call is TRBV11-3, the J call TRBJ2-7, with 7 bases that match TRBD1. This CDR3 region has 14 residues. V trimming: 5 bases; J trimming: 0 bases; junction bases outside the gene matches: 4. Germline CDR1 and CDR2: SGHNT and YENEEA. Filled out from reference TRBV11-3 and TRBJ2-7, the complete variable domain reads EAGVVQSPRYKIIEKKQPVAFWCNPISGHNTLYWYLQNLGQGPELLIRYENEEAVDDSQLPKDRFSAERLKGVDSTLKIQPAELGDSAVYLCASSAGTASYEQYFGPGTRLTVT.

The J gene is TRBJ2-7, the V gene TRBV18; a weak D match, TRBD1 (5 bases). The CDR3 sequence is 13 residues long. The V end was cut by 6 bases, the J end by 5 bases, with 14 bases between. Germline V gives CDR1 KGHSH, CDR2 LQKENI. CDR3 sequence reads: CASSLPGSNEQYF. CDR3 in DNA: TGTGCCAGCTCCTTACCAGGGTCCAACGAGCAGTACTTC.

The CDR3 coding sequence is TGTGCCAGCAGTGCGGGGGGGCACACAGATACGCAGTATTTT. The encoded protein is CASSAGGHTDTQYF. This chain connects TRBV25-1 to TRBJ2-3; 8 positions agree with TRBD2. CDR3 size: 14 residues. J lost 2 bases, V lost 4 bases, and 2 bases had no gene match. Germline CDR1 and CDR2: MGHDK and SYGVNS.

This clone came up a few times. The V and J genes are TRBV28 and TRBJ2-4; TRBD1 might be the D (6 bases). The CDR3 is made up of 15 amino acids. The V and J ends lost 4 bases and 0 bases respectively, with 10 bases between them. Germline V lookup: CDR1 MDHEN, CDR2 SYDVKM. The CDR3 region has the DNA TGTGCCAGCAGTTCCGACAGGCTAGCCAAAAACATTCAGTACTTC. This sequence encodes CASSSDRLAKNIQYF. The variable domain in full, with the rest retrieved from reference TRBV28 and TRBJ2-4, is DVKVTQSSRYLVKRTGEKVFLECVQDMDHENMFWYRQDPGLGLRLIYFSYDVKMKEKGDIPEGYSVSREKKERFSLILESASTNQTSMYLCASSSDRLAKNIQYFGAGTRLSVL.

The chain links TRBV19 to TRBJ2-7; 9 bases map to TRBD2. Germline loops: CDR1 LNHDA, CDR2 SQIVND (reference sequence). After removal of 9 bases from V and 4 bases from J, the junction contained 7 bases not matched to a gene. The CDR3 has 13 amino acids. The CDR3 DNA reads as TGTGCCAGCCGGGGACTAGCTGAATACGAGCAGTACTTC. As protein: CASRGLAEYEQYF.

This clone has a single count. The chain employs TRBV2 and TRBJ2-7, with 7 bases aligning to TRBD2. The germline gives CDR1 SNHLY, CDR2 FYNNEI. V shed 2 bases, J shed 2 bases, and the junction held 6 bases outside the gene matches. The CDR3 covers 15 residues. The chain's CDR3 is CASSEPPSGPYEQYF. CDR3 nucleotides: TGTGCCAGCAGTGAACCCCCTAGCGGACCCTACGAGCAGTACTTC. Full variable domain (outside the CDR3, taken from reference TRBV2 and TRBJ2-7): EPEVTQTPSHQVTQMGQEVILRCVPISNHLYFYWYRQILGQKVEFLVSFYNNEISEKSEIFDDQFSVERPDGSNFTLKIRSTKLEDSAMYFCASSEPPSGPYEQYFGPGTRLTVT.

This chain joins TRBV19 and TRBJ2-2, with D tentatively TRBD2 (5 bases). Trimming stripped 5 bases from V and 6 bases from J, with 13 bases between. Germline V CDR1 and CDR2: LNHDA, SQIVND (reference sequence). The CDR3 consists of 14 residues. CDR3 sequence reads: CASSLSERAGELFF. The DNA of the CDR3 is TGTGCCAGTAGTTTGAGTGAGAGGGCCGGGGAGCTGTTTTTT.

This rearrangement joins TRBV5-6 to TRBJ1-1; D is perhaps TRBD1 (6 bases). Germline loops: CDR1 SGHDT, CDR2 YYEEEE. Trimming pared 3 bases from V and 1 base from J, leaving 19 bases between. This CDR3 comprises 17 residues. This CDR3 reads CASSSRGADDRNTEAFF. CDR3 in DNA: TGTGCCAGCAGCTCAAGGGGGGCAGATGATCGGAACACTGAAGCTTTCTTT.

The chain joins TRBV28 to TRBJ1-2, with 12 bases that match TRBD1. The V and J ends lost 5 bases and 4 bases, in that order; junction bases with no gene match: 2. The CDR3 totals 14 residues. Germline loops: CDR1 MDHEN, CDR2 SYDVKM. The CDR3 sequence: CASSAGQGAYGYTF. CDR3 coding DNA: TGTGCCAGCAGTGCGGGACAGGGGGCCTATGGCTACACCTTC.

The chain recombines TRBV7-8 with TRBJ1-1, with 8 bases aligning to TRBD1. J lost 3 bases, V lost 5 bases, and 11 bases had no gene match. Germline assignment: CDR1 SGHVS and CDR2 FQNEAQ. CDR3 length: 16 amino acids. The CDR3 loop reads CASSPRGRIGDTEAFF. The CDR3 region has the DNA TGTGCCAGCAGCCCCAGGGGGCGAATTGGGGACACTGAAGCTTTCTTT.

The V call is TRBV18, the J call TRBJ1-2, with 7 bases fitting TRBD1. The germline V gene encodes CDR1 KGHSH and CDR2 LQKENI. This CDR3 is 15 amino acids long. With 6 bases clipped from V and 4 bases from J, the junction kept 11 bases outside the gene matches. Here the CDR3 reads CASSPGQDGLYGYTF. CDR3 sequence (DNA): TGTGCCAGCTCTCCCGGACAGGACGGGCTCTATGGCTACACCTTC.

The CDR3 bases are TGTGCCTGGAGTGACTTGGGTAATCAGCCCCAGCATTTT. Amino acid sequence: CAWSDLGNQPQHF. The chain combines TRBV30 with TRBJ1-5, with D unresolved. The CDR3 is made up of 13 amino acids. Trimming removed 1 base at V and 4 bases at J, with 8 bases between. In germline, CDR1 is GTSNPN, CDR2 SVGIG (reference sequence).